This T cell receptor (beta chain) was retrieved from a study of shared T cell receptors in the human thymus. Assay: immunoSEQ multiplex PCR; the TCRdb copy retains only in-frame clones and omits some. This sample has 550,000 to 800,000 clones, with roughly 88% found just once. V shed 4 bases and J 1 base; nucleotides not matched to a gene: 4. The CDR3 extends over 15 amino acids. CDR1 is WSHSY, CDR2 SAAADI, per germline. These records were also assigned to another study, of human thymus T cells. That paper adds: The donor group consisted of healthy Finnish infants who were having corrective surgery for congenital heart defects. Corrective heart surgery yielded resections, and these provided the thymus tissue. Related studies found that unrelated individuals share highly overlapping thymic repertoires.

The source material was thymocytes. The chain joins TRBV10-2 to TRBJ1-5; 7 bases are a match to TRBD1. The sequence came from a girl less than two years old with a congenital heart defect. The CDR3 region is CASSGGTASNQPQHF. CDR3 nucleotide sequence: TGCGCCAGCAGTGGCGGGACAGCAAGCAATCAGCCCCAGCATTTT.